This T cell receptor beta chain stems from a study of blood T cells in healthy people across ages. This CDR3 comprises 15 residues. Trimming removed 2 bases at V and 0 bases at J, with 11 bases between. From germline, CDR1 is MNHEY and CDR2 SVGAGI. Study conclusions and caveats: Compared with aged donors, long-lived donors showed fewer expanded clones, suggesting selection.

Then a second PCR, running about 6 to 12 cycles, was carried out with a sample-barcoded 5' primer and a J-beta primer mix. TCRdb reanalysed the 5' RACE reads using MiXCR and keeps one entry per CDR3 protein. The data show more than 1.4 million distinct CDR3 sequences, approximately 40% seen once. Collection of roughly 9.6 milliliters of peripheral blood was performed for each donor. This clonotype came up a few times. No antigen is known for it. The receptor's source is a woman aged 18-29 years in good health. The V and J genes are TRBV6-5 and TRBJ2-7; tentatively, D is TRBD1 (6 bases). Sequenced input: blood. The CDR3 protein is CASSYAGTLSYEQYF. The CDR3 nucleotides read TGTGCCAGCAGTTACGCCGGGACACTCTCCTACGAGCAGTACTTC.